This entry lists 30 T cell receptor beta chains sequenced from one sample in a study of Graves' ophthalmopathy and Graves' hyperthyroidism. RNA transcripts were the template, and TCR beta CDR3 regions were amplified from them. Amplification began with first-round RT-PCR using HTBI primers, then second-round multiplex PCR was performed. A single record per CDR3 protein comes from TCRdb applying MiXCR to the multiplex PCR reads. Of 500,000 to 700,000 distinct CDR3 sequences detected, 22% appear once; the ten largest clones hold approximately 6.5%. Specimen: peripheral blood. These TCRs come from a woman in her late teens or twenties with stable Graves' hyperthyroidism. Some clones in this sample may be carry-over from other donors' samples.

Many counts were recorded for this clonotype. This rearrangement joins TRBV6-2 or TRBV6-3 to TRBJ2-2; 7 nucleotides match TRBD1. The CDR3 runs to 13 residues. V trimming: 8 bases; J trimming: 6 bases; junction bases outside the gene matches: 6. Germline CDR1 MNHEY, CDR2 SVGEGT. This chain's CDR3 is CASQGVAPGELFF. DNA for the CDR3: TGTGCCAGCCAGGGGGTAGCGCCCGGGGAGCTGTTTTTT.

The CDR3 spells CASSSGTGEYRQPQHF. The CDR3, as DNA: TGTGCCAGCAGTTCAGGGACAGGGGAATACCGTCAGCCCCAGCATTTT. The chain uses TRBV28 and TRBJ1-5; 10 bases agree with TRBD1. The junction had 9 bases not matched to a gene; V was cut back by 4 bases and J by 6 bases. The CDR3 spans 16 residues. Germline CDR1 and CDR2: MDHEN and SYDVKM.

This clonotype was recorded many times. The J gene is TRBJ2-7, the V gene TRBV20-1; D remains unclear. Germline assignment: CDR1 DFQATT and CDR2 SNEGSKA (reference sequence). The CDR3 spans 12 residues. Trimming pared 3 bases from V and 1 base from J, leaving 7 bases between. DNA for the CDR3: TGCAGTGCTAGTCCCGGATCCTACGAGCAGTACTTC. Translating it yields CSASPGSYEQYF.

The DNA for the CDR3 is TGTGCCAGTAGGGGGTGGACAGAGGACACCGGGGAGCTGTTTTTT. Translating gives CASRGWTEDTGELFF. The V and J genes are TRBV28 and TRBJ2-2; a weak D match, TRBD1 (6 bases). Germline CDR1 is MDHEN and CDR2 is SYDVKM. CDR3 length: 15 amino acids. Trimming cost V 9 bases and J 3 bases, with 17 bases left between them.

This clonotype occurred a few times. The chain recombines TRBV6-2 or TRBV6-3 with TRBJ2-3; D is perhaps TRBD2 (7 bases). CDR3 length: 17 amino acids. Germline V gene sequence: CDR1 MNHEY, CDR2 SVGEGT. The germline V and J ends were trimmed by 2 bases and 8 bases, with 23 bases remaining between them. The CDR3 DNA is TGTGCCAGCAGTTACAGTTCGGGCGGGGGCCCCTACGGTACGCAGTATTTT. It codes for CASSYSSGGGPYGTQYF.

The chain is built from TRBV29-1 and TRBJ2-7; no reliable D call. The CDR3 is made up of 14 amino acids. Per the germline V gene, CDR1 is SQVTM and CDR2 is ANQGSEA. The V end lost 0 bases, the J end lost 2 bases, and 11 bases lay between the germline ends. In nucleotides, the CDR3 is TGCAGCGTTGAAGACCCCAGGTCGCCCTACGAGCAGTACTTC. Translation: CSVEDPRSPYEQYF.

This clonotype was detected a few times. This may be a read error, as it is one base from a much larger clone. This chain joins TRBV30 and TRBJ1-3; D gene unclear. Germline V gene lookup returns CDR1 GTSNPN and CDR2 SVGIG (reference sequence). The CDR3 has 12 amino acids. The DNA of the CDR3 is TGTGCCCGGAGTGGGTCTTTTAACACCATATATTTT. As protein: CARSGSFNTIYF.

There are many counts of this clonotype. The chain recombines TRBV12-3 or TRBV12-4 with TRBJ1-5, with 7 bases fitting TRBD1. This CDR3 is 15 amino acids long. Trimming took 6 bases from V and 12 from J; bases not matched to a gene: 17. CDR3 sequence (DNA): TGTGCCAGCAGCCCGACAGGGCCTTCGTTGAGCGACCAGCATTTT. This translates into CASSPTGPSLSDQHF.

The chain has TRBV12-3 or TRBV12-4 and TRBJ1-1, with D possibly being TRBD1 (6 bases). The CDR3 covers 13 residues. The V gene lost 6 bases and the J gene lost 4 bases, with 12 bases spanning the gap. The CDR3 coding sequence is TGTGCCAGCAGCCGACAGGTGGCCACTGAAGCTTTCTTT. It yields the protein CASSRQVATEAFF.

This chain joins TRBV6-5 and TRBJ1-2, with D maybe TRBD1 (6 bases). The CDR3 extends over 16 amino acids. The V end lost 4 bases, the J end lost 4 bases, and 19 bases lay between the germline ends. Germline loops: CDR1 MNHEY, CDR2 SVGAGI. The CDR3 reads CASSSKPGGAPYGYTF. The CDR3 region has the DNA TGTGCCAGCAGTTCTAAGCCGGGGGGGGCCCCCTATGGCTACACCTTC.

CDR3: CASRSGVIGISPLHF. The CDR3 DNA reads as TGTGCCAGCAGGAGTGGGGTCATTGGGATTTCACCCCTCCACTTT. The V gene is TRBV6-2 or TRBV6-3, the J gene TRBJ1-6; D gene ambiguous. V gave up 6 bases and J gave up 9 bases, with 18 bases separating them. CDR3 length equals 15 residues. Germline V gene data show CDR1 as MNHEY and CDR2 as SVGEGT.

V and J are TRBV6-1 and TRBJ1-1, with TRBD1 identical over 8 bases. J gave up 10 bases and V 7 bases, and 11 bases lay outside the gene matches. The CDR3 runs 13 residues. From germline, CDR1 is MNHNS and CDR2 SASEGT. The CDR3 bases are TGTGCCAGCACCACGGGAACAGGGGGTAGAGCTTTCTTT. Translation: CASTTGTGGRAFF.

This clonotype was observed many times. The chain has TRBV6-2 or TRBV6-3 and TRBJ1-2; TRBD1 agrees at 11 bases. CDR3 length: 18 residues. V was clipped by 2 bases and J by 0 bases; unmatched bases: 8. Germline CDR1 reads MNHEY; CDR2 reads SVGEGT. CDR3: CASSYGGTGGRTNYGYTF. DNA of the CDR3: TGTGCCAGCAGTTACGGAGGGACAGGGGGTCGGACTAACTATGGCTACACCTTC.

V gene TRBV19 combines with J gene TRBJ2-6, with 10 nucleotides matching TRBD2. With V trimmed by 5 bases and J by 0 bases, 10 bases remained unmatched. Looked up from germline, CDR1 is LNHDA and CDR2 is SQIVND (reference sequence). The CDR3 is made up of 19 amino acids. CDR3 sequence: CASSSPGLAILSGANVLTF. DNA of the CDR3: TGTGCCAGTAGTTCGCCGGGACTAGCGATACTCTCTGGGGCCAACGTCCTGACTTTC.

V is TRBV6-5 and J is TRBJ1-2; D possibly corresponds to TRBD1 (6 bases). The CDR3 contains 14 residues. CDR1 and CDR2 (germline): MNHEY, SVGAGI. The germline V and J ends were trimmed by 7 bases and 6 bases, with 18 bases remaining between them. In DNA, the CDR3 is TGTGCCAGCACTTTCGTTAATGGGGGCGATGGCTACACCTTC. As protein: CASTFVNGGDGYTF.

The chain is built from TRBV29-1 and TRBJ2-5, with TRBD2 as a possible D gene (6 bases). The length of the CDR3 is 16 residues. Germline lookup yields CDR1 SQVTM and CDR2 ANQGSEA. Trimming removed 6 bases at V and 6 bases at J, with 26 bases between. CDR3 in DNA: TGCAGCGTCCAATTTCCGGGACTTTCGCCTTTTAAGACCCAGTACTTC. Translated, it gives CSVQFPGLSPFKTQYF.

This clonotype was seen ten or more times. The J gene is TRBJ1-1, the V gene TRBV15; D remains ambiguous. The CDR3 spans 16 residues. V dropped 5 bases and J dropped 1 base, with 17 bases sitting between them. In germline, CDR1 is LNHNV, CDR2 YYDKDF (reference sequence). DNA for the CDR3: TGTGCCACCAGCTACCGGGCCACGGGCCCGAACACTGAAGCTTTCTTT. The encoded protein is CATSYRATGPNTEAFF.

This clonotype occurred many times. This chain joins TRBV20-1 and TRBJ2-7, with 8 bases fitting TRBD1. The junction had 8 bases not matched to a gene; V was cut back by 5 bases and J by 2 bases. This CDR3 has 14 amino acids. The germline gives CDR1 DFQATT, CDR2 SNEGSKA (reference sequence). In nucleotides, the CDR3 is TGCAGTGCTCTCATGGACAGGGAGACCTACGAGCAGTACTTC. It codes for CSALMDRETYEQYF.

The sample holds many counts of this clonotype. The chain uses TRBV28 and TRBJ1-5; 7 nucleotides agree with TRBD1. Trimming at V came to 6 bases and at J to 5 bases, leaving 7 bases not matched to a gene. Germline V lookup: CDR1 MDHEN, CDR2 SYDVKM. The length of the CDR3 is 14 residues. CDR3 nucleotide sequence: TGTGCCAGCAGCGGGGGGACAGTTCATCAGCCCCAGCATTTT. Its translation: CASSGGTVHQPQHF.

This clonotype was recorded at least ten times. The genes are TRBV6-5 and TRBJ2-7, with D maybe TRBD1 (6 bases). The CDR3 is 15 residues long. Deletions cut 7 bases from V and 0 bases from J, with 16 bases between. Germline V lookup: CDR1 MNHEY, CDR2 SVGAGI. Written as DNA, the CDR3 is TGTGCCAGCAAAGACAGGAAAGCGGTCTCCTACGAGCAGTACTTC. This translates into CASKDRKAVSYEQYF.

This clonotype was counted many times. V is TRBV27 and J is TRBJ1-6; no definite D call. The CDR3 loop spans 16 amino acids. With 0 bases removed from V and 2 bases from J, the gap between germline ends came to 8 bases. Germline CDR1 and CDR2: MNHEY and SMNVEV (reference sequence). For the CDR3, the DNA is TGTGCCAGCAGTTTATCGGAAGAAGCCTATAATTCACCCCTCCACTTT. Translation gives CASSLSEEAYNSPLHF.

This clonotype has at least ten counts. V usage is TRBV29-1 and J usage is TRBJ1-2; 7 bases are shared with TRBD1. The germline gives CDR1 SQVTM, CDR2 ANQGSEA. This CDR3 comprises 12 residues. V was clipped by 7 bases and J by 5 bases; unmatched bases: 7. CDR3 bases: TGCAGCGGTGCGACAGGGCCATATGGCTACACCTTC. Translated, it gives CSGATGPYGYTF.

The chain carries TRBV7-9 and TRBJ1-1, with 7 bases identical to TRBD1. Trimming took 5 bases from V and 6 from J; bases not matched to a gene: 6. Germline-derived CDR1 and CDR2 are SEHNR and FQNEAQ (reference sequence). This CDR3 is built from 13 residues. The CDR3 reads CASSGRTGPEAFF. The CDR3 bases are TGTGCCAGCAGCGGAAGGACAGGTCCTGAAGCTTTCTTT.

This chain connects TRBV11-1 to TRBJ1-4; no clear D gene. The ends were cut back, 6 bases at V and 3 bases at J, with 14 bases in the middle. This CDR3 contains 15 residues. Per germline, CDR1 SGHAT and CDR2 FQDESV (reference sequence). CDR3 DNA sequence: TGTGCCAGCAGATTTGGCCTCGGGCCTAATGAAAAACTGTTTTTT. It translates to CASRFGLGPNEKLFF.

This clonotype has at least ten counts. This chain uses TRBV27 with TRBJ1-2; D is unclear. Germline V gene sequence: CDR1 MNHEY, CDR2 SMNVEV (reference sequence). Deletions cut 2 bases from V and 0 bases from J, with 19 bases between. The CDR3 consists of 18 residues. CDR3 nucleotides: TGTGCCAGCAGTTTACTCCCCCCCCGGTCGGAAGCTAACTATGGCTACACCTTC. Encoded protein: CASSLLPPRSEANYGYTF.

At least ten counts were recorded for this clonotype. DNA of the CDR3: TGCAGTGCTAGCGGGGGCTCCTACGAGCAGTACTTC. It codes for CSASGGSYEQYF. This chain links TRBV20-1 with TRBJ2-7, with a possible D match to TRBD2 (6 bases). Germline loops: CDR1 DFQATT, CDR2 SNEGSKA (reference sequence). This CDR3 is 12 amino acids long. Trimming took off 3 bases at V and 0 bases at J, with 6 bases between the two ends.

The sample holds a few counts of this clonotype. This chain connects TRBV12-3 or TRBV12-4 to TRBJ2-2; 7 nucleotides agree with TRBD2. The CDR3 is made up of 15 amino acids. The V gene end was trimmed by 3 bases and the J gene end by 4 bases; junction bases not matched to a gene: 5. CDR3 coding DNA: TGTGCCAGCAGTTTTGGGGGAGGGAGCACCGGGGAGCTGTTTTTT. Its protein product is CASSFGGGSTGELFF.

The rearrangement links TRBV6-5 to TRBJ2-2; TRBD2 agrees at 7 bases. V gave up 0 bases and J gave up 1 base; unmatched junction bases: 5. Germline V gives CDR1 MNHEY, CDR2 SVGAGI. The CDR3 length is 17 residues. The DNA for the CDR3 is TGTGCCAGCAGTTACTCGTCCGGGGAGGGGAACACCGGGGAGCTGTTTTTT. Protein product: CASSYSSGEGNTGELFF.

This clonotype showed up many times. V is TRBV28 and J is TRBJ1-1, with no clear D. CDR1 and CDR2 from the germline V gene are MDHEN and SYDVKM. The CDR3 is made up of 15 amino acids. V was shortened by 3 bases and J by 1 base, with 12 bases between the two germline ends. The CDR3 DNA is TGTGCCAGCAGTTTGGTGGCGCCTGGGAACACTGAAGCTTTCTTT. It translates to CASSLVAPGNTEAFF. Full variable domain (remainder filled in from reference TRBV28 and TRBJ1-1): DVKVTQSSRYLVKRTGEKVFLECVQDMDHENMFWYRQDPGLGLRLIYFSYDVKMKEKGDIPEGYSVSREKKERFSLILESASTNQTSMYLCASSLVAPGNTEAFFGQGTRLTVV.

This clonotype showed up many times. This sequence joins TRBV7-3 and TRBJ1-2; D gene uncertain. V lost 6 bases and J 2 bases, leaving 10 bases between the germline ends. The CDR3 has 13 residues. The germline V gene encodes CDR1 SGHTA and CDR2 FQGTGA. This CDR3 is CASSRHSNYGYTF. The CDR3 DNA is TGTGCCAGCAGTCGACACTCCAACTATGGCTACACCTTC.